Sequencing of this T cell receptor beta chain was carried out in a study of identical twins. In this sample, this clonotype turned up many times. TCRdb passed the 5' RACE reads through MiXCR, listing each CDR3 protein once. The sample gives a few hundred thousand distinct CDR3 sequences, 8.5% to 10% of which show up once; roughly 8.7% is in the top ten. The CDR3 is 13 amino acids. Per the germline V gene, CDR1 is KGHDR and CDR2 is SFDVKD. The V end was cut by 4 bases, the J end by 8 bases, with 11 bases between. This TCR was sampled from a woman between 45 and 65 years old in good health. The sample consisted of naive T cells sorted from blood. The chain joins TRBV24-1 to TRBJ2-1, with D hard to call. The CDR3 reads CATSEPYSDEQFF. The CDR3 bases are TGTGCCACCAGTGAACCCTACAGCGATGAGCAGTTCTTC.